This TCR beta chain emerged from a study of cytomegalovirus exposure and HLA in healthy donors. General observations from the study: Generally TCR sequences proved uncommon, though certain public TCRs appeared in numerous donors.

Profiling relied on immunoSEQ multiplex PCR, and the TCRdb table lists in-frame clones only, not all of them. The repertoire consists of more than 75,000 clones, with 85% to 95% occurring once and the leading ten covering roughly 0.62%. A note on this clone: Antigen: not known.

V was pared by 5 bases and J by 5 bases, with 9 bases of the junction left unmatched. The CDR3 consists of 15 residues. Germline V lookup: CDR1 LNHDA, CDR2 SQIVND (reference sequence). The rearrangement joins TRBV19 to TRBJ2-5; 9 nucleotides line up with TRBD1. This clonotype was sampled from a man aged 18 to 29 in good health and CMV-seronegative. Sequencing was performed on PBMCs. CDR3 DNA: TGTGCCAGTAGTCCAACAGGGGGCGCAGGGGAGACCCAGTACTTC. Translating gives CASSPTGGAGETQYF.